This entry is about one T cell receptor beta chain. Its target is unknown. It was at deep level that the assay was run. Sorted-subset replicate PCRs used approximately 180 ng of genomic DNA. This amount corresponded to some 32,000 T cell genomes. TCRdb's copy holds only in-frame clones and misses some; the assay was immunoSEQ multiplex PCR. The sample comprises 2,500,000 or so clones, over 85% of which are singletons, and roughly 0.13% rests with the top ten. These data belong to a study of shared clonotypes between healthy human individuals. General study points: Few donors limited the genetic and exposure-history diversity represented. Sequencing depth was expected to influence donor clonotype sharing.

V gave up 4 bases and J gave up 7 bases, with 12 bases separating them. This CDR3 is 12 amino acids long. In germline, CDR1 is SGDLS, CDR2 YYNGEE. The chain couples TRBV9 to TRBJ2-7; D is uncertain. Material: naive CD4+ T cells sorted from blood. Subset specified: CD45RA+ positively selected. This clonotype originated in a man aged 18 to 35 in good health. CDR3 DNA: TGTGCCAGCAGCTGGAGTGTGGGGGAGCAGTACTTC. It encodes CASSWSVGEQYF.